This is a list of T cell receptor beta chains from one sample in a study of blood T cell repertoires in COVID-19. TCRdb's table, derived via immunoSEQ multiplex PCR, lists solely in-frame clones and lacks some. Of around 53,000 clones in the sample, roughly 89% are singletons; the top ten hold more than 3.5%. The sequencing input was peripheral blood. Receptors were obtained from a man aged 50-60 years with acute or convalescent COVID-19. The CDR3 runs from the conserved cysteine through the conserved F or W. Fields, in order: J gene, D gene, clone size, V gene, CDR3 protein, CDR3 DNA. The D gene is left open where the match is weak. Clone size appears in some rows only: once, few, many, or a class for an expanded clone.

TRBJ1-4 | - | - | TRBV19 | CASSTKTGTNEKLFF | TGTGCCAGTAGTACGAAGACAGGAACTAATGAAAAACTGTTTTTT
TRBJ2-1 | TRBD2 | - | TRBV28 | CASSLWREGRNEQFF | TGTGCCAGCAGTTTATGGCGGGAGGGACGGAATGAGCAGTTCTTC
TRBJ2-7 | - | - | TRBV11-3 | CASSLAGSKTYEQYF | TGTGCCAGCAGCTTAGCAGGCAGCAAGACCTACGAGCAGTACTTC
TRBJ2-3 | TRBD2 | once | TRBV6-1 | CASSDLAGGHGTDTQYF | TGTGCCAGCAGTGATTTAGCGGGAGGGCACGGGACAGATACGCAGTATTTT
TRBJ1-1 | - | - | TRBV6-5 | CASRIPGMNTEAFF | TGTGCCAGCAGGATTCCGGGAATGAACACTGAAGCTTTCTTT
TRBJ1-1 | - | once | TRBV15 | CATSRAGATEAFF | TGTGCCACCAGCAGAGCAGGGGCTACTGAAGCTTTCTTT
TRBJ2-7 | TRBD2 | - | TRBV9 | CASSATSGPSYEQYF | TGTGCCAGCAGCGCTACTAGCGGGCCTTCCTACGAGCAGTACTTC
TRBJ2-1 | TRBD2 | - | TRBV2 | CASEREAFYNEQFF | TGTGCCAGCGAGCGGGAGGCCTTCTACAATGAGCAGTTCTTC
TRBJ1-6 | - | - | TRBV5-1 | CASSLSTGQRPLHF | TGCGCCAGCAGCTTGAGTACAGGCCAGAGACCCCTCCACTTT
TRBJ1-1 | TRBD1 | - | TRBV5-6 | CASSTKTGTGSREAFF | TGTGCCAGCAGCACCAAGACCGGGACAGGGAGCCGGGAAGCTTTCTTT
TRBJ1-2 | - | few | TRBV9 | CASSPPGANYGYTF | TGTGCCAGCAGCCCCCCGGGAGCTAACTATGGCTACACCTTC